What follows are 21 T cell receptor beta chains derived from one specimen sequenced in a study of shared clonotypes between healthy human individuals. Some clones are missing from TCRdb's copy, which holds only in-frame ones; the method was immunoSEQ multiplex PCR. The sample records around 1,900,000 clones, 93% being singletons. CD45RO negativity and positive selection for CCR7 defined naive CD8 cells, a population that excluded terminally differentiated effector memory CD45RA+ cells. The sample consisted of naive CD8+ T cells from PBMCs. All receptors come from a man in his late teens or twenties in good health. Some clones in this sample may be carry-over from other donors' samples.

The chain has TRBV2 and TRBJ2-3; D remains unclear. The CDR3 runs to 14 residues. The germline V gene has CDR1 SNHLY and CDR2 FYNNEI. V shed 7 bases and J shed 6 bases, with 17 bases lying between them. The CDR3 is CASTPGPITDTQYF. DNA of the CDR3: TGTGCCAGCACCCCAGGACCCATTACGGATACGCAGTATTTT.

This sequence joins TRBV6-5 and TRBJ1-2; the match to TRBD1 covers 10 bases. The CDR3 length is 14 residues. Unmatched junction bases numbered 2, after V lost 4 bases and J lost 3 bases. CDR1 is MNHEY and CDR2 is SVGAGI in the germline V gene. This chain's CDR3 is CASSWGTGDYGYTF. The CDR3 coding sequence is TGTGCCAGCAGTTGGGGGACAGGGGACTATGGCTACACCTTC.

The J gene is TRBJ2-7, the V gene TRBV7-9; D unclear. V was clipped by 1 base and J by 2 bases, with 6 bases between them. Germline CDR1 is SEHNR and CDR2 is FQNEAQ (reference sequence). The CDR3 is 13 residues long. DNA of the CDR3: TGTGCCAGCAGCTTAGACCAGACCTACGAGCAGTACTTC. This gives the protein CASSLDQTYEQYF.

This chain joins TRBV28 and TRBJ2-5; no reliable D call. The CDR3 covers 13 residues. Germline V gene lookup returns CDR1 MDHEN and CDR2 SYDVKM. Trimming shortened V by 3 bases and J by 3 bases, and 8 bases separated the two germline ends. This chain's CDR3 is CASSFVGEETQYF. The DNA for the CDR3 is TGTGCCAGCAGTTTCGTTGGGGAAGAGACCCAGTACTTC.

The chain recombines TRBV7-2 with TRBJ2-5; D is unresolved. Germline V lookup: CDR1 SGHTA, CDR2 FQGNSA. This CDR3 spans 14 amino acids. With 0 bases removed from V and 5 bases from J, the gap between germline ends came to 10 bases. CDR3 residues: CASSLALERETQYF. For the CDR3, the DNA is TGTGCCAGCAGCTTAGCCCTTGAGAGGGAGACCCAGTACTTC.

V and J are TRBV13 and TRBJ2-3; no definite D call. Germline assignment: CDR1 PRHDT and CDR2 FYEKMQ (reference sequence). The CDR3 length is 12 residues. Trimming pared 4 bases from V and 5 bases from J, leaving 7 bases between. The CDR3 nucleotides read TGTGCCAGCAGCTCCCCAGTAGATACGCAGTATTTT. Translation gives CASSSPVDTQYF.

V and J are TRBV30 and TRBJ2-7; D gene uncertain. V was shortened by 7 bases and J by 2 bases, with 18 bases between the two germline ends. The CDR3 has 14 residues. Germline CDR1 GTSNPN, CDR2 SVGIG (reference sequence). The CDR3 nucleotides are TGTGCCTCAGTCACCGGGCCCCCCGCCTACGAGCAGTACTTC. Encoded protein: CASVTGPPAYEQYF. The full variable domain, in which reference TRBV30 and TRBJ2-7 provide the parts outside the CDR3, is SQTIHQWPATLVQPVGSPLSLECTVEGTSNPNLYWYRQAAGRGLQLLFYSVGIGQISSEVPQNLSASRPQDRQFILSSKKLLLSDSGFYLCASVTGPPAYEQYFGPGTRLTVT.

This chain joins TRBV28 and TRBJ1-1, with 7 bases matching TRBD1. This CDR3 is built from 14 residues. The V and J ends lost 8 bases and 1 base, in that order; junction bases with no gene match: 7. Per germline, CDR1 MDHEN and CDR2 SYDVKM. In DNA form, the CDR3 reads TGTGCCAGCGCCGAAGGGACAGCGAACACTGAAGCTTTCTTT. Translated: CASAEGTANTEAFF. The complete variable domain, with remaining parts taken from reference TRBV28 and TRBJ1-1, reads DVKVTQSSRYLVKRTGEKVFLECVQDMDHENMFWYRQDPGLGLRLIYFSYDVKMKEKGDIPEGYSVSREKKERFSLILESASTNQTSMYLCASAEGTANTEAFFGQGTRLTVV.

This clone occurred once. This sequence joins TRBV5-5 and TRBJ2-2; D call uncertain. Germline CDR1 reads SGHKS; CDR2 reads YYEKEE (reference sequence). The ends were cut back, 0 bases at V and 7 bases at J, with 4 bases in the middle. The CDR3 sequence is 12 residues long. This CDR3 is CASSLGLGELFF. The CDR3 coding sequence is TGTGCCAGCAGCTTGGGTCTCGGGGAGCTGTTTTTT. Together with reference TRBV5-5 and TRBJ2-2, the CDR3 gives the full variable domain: DAGVTQSPTHLIKTRGQQVTLRCSPISGHKSVSWYQQVLGQGPQFIFQYYEKEERGRGNFPDRFSARQFPNYSSELNVNALLLGDSALYLCASSLGLGELFFGEGSRLTVL.

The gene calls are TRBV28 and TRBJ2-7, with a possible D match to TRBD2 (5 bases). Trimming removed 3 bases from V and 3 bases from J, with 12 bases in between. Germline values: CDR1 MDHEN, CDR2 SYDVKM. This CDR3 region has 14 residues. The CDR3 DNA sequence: TGTGCCAGCAGTTTTGGGCGGGCTCACTACGAGCAGTACTTC. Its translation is CASSFGRAHYEQYF.

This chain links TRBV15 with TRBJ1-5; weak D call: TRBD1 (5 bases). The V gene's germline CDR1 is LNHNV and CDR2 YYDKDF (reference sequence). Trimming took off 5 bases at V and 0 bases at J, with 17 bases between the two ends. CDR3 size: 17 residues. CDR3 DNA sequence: TGTGCCACCAGCGGCGCCGGGACGGAAATTAGCAATCAGCCCCAGCATTTT. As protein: CATSGAGTEISNQPQHF.

The CDR3 spells CASSTTGGAVGYTF. DNA for the CDR3: TGTGCCAGCAGTACCACTGGGGGTGCCGTTGGCTACACCTTC. The V gene is TRBV27, the J gene TRBJ1-2, with D maybe TRBD1 (5 bases). CDR3 size: 14 residues. The ends were cut back, 5 bases at V and 7 bases at J, with 17 bases in the middle. CDR1 MNHEY and CDR2 SMNVEV come from the germline V gene (reference sequence).

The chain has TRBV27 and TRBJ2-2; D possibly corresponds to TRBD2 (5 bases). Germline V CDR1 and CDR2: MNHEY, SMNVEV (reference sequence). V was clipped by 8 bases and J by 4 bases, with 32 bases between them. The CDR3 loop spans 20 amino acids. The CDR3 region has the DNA TGTGCCAGCCTTCCGCTGCTCAGCGGCCCTTCCCGCCTGAGCACCGGGGAGCTGTTTTTT. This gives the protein CASLPLLSGPSRLSTGELFF.

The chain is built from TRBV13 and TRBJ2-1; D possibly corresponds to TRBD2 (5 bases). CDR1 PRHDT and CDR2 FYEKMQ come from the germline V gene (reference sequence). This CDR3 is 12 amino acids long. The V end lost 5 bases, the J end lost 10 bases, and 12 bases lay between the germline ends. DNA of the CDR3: TGTGCCAGCAGCACTGGAGGTGGGGAGCAGTTCTTC. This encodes CASSTGGGEQFF.

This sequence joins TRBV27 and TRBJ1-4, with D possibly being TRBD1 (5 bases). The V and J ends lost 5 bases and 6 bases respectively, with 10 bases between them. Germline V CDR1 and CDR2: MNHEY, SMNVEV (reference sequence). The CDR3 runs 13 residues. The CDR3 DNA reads TGTGCCAGCAGTCCCGGACAATATGAAAAACTGTTTTTT. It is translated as CASSPGQYEKLFF. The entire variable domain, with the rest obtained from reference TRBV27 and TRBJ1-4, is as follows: EAQVTQNPRYLITVTGKKLTVTCSQNMNHEYMSWYRQDPGLGLRQIYYSMNVEVTDKGDVPEGYKVSRKEKRNFPLILESPSPNQTSLYFCASSPGQYEKLFFGSGTQLSVL.

CDR3 in amino acids: CASSFGGFDPGYTF. CDR3 nucleotide sequence: TGTGCCAGCAGCTTCGGCGGTTTCGATCCTGGCTACACCTTC. The rearrangement links TRBV7-8 to TRBJ1-2; D is unresolved. CDR3 size: 14 residues. Germline V lookup: CDR1 SGHVS, CDR2 FQNEAQ. V was shortened by 3 bases and J by 7 bases, with 15 bases between the two germline ends.

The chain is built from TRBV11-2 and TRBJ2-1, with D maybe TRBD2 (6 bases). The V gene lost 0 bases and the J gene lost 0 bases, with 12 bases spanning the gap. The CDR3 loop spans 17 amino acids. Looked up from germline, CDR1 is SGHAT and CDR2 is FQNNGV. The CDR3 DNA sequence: TGTGCCAGCAGCTTAGAAGGGGCGGGGATCTCCTACAATGAGCAGTTCTTC. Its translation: CASSLEGAGISYNEQFF. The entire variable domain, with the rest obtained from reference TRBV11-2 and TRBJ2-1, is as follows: EAGVAQSPRYKIIEKRQSVAFWCNPISGHATLYWYQQILGQGPKLLIQFQNNGVVDDSQLPKDRFSAERLKGVDSTLKIQPAKLEDSAVYLCASSLEGAGISYNEQFFGPGTRLTVL.

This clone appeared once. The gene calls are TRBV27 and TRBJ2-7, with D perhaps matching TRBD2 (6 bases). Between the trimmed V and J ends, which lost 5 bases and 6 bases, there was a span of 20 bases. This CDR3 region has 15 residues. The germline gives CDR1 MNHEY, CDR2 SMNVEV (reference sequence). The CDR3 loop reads CASSPYRDSHAEQYF. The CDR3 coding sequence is TGTGCCAGCAGTCCGTACCGGGACTCACACGCCGAGCAGTACTTC.

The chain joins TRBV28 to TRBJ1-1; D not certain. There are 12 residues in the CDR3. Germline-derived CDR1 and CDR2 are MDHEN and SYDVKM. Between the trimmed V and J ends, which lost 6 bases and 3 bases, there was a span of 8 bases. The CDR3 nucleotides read TGTGCCAGCAGCCCCCAGGACACTGAAGCTTTCTTT. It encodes CASSPQDTEAFF.

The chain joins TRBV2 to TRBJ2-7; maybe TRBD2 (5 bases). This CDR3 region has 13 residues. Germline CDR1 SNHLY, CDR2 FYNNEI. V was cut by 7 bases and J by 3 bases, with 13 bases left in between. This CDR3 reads CASTVFGDYEQYF. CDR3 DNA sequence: TGTGCCAGCACCGTATTCGGGGACTACGAGCAGTACTTC.

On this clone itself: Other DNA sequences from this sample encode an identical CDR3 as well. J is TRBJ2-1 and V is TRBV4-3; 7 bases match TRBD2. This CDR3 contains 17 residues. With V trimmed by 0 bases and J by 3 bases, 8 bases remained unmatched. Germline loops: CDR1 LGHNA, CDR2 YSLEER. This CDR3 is CASSQDRPSGVYNEQFF. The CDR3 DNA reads TGCGCCAGCAGCCAAGATAGGCCTAGCGGAGTCTACAATGAGCAGTTCTTC.